These 32 T cell receptor beta chains were sequenced from one sample in a study of T cell repertoires in cytomegalovirus infection. TCRdb reprocessed the reads with MiXCR, giving one entry per CDR3 protein. The sample holds around 290,000 distinct CDR3 sequences; about 25% are singletons and the top ten take over 11%. The sequenced material came from PBMCs. The receptor set was obtained from a human donor in good health (CMV status not recorded). Some clones in this sample may be carry-over from other donors' samples.

There are a few counts of this clonotype. The chain uses TRBV11-3 and TRBJ2-5; 9 bases fit TRBD2. The CDR3 has 13 residues. The germline V gene encodes CDR1 SGHNT and CDR2 YENEEA. V lost 8 bases and J lost 3; bases outside the gene matches: 4. The CDR3 region has the DNA TGTGCCAGCGGGGCTAGCGGGGAAGAGACCCAGTACTTC. Residues: CASGASGEETQYF.

This clonotype was seen ten or more times. The V call is TRBV7-9, the J call TRBJ1-1; 9 bases fit TRBD1. J gave up 5 bases and V 4 bases, and 2 bases lay outside the gene matches. The CDR3 has 13 amino acids. Germline V lookup: CDR1 SEHNR, CDR2 FQNEAQ (reference sequence). This CDR3 is CASSSDRGTEAFF. In DNA, the CDR3 is TGTGCCAGCAGCTCGGACAGGGGAACTGAAGCTTTCTTT.

This clonotype was detected a few times. The CDR3 loop is CAIGQGADTQYF. The CDR3 region has the DNA TGTGCCATCGGACAGGGAGCAGATACGCAGTATTTT. The chain combines TRBV10-3 with TRBJ2-3; TRBD1 matches at 8 bases. The CDR3 loop spans 12 amino acids. The junction had 2 bases not matched to a gene; V was cut back by 8 bases and J by 4 bases. Per the germline V gene, CDR1 is ENHRY and CDR2 is SYGVKD.

The V and J genes are TRBV4-1 and TRBJ1-1; weak D call: TRBD1 (5 bases). The CDR3 is made up of 17 amino acids. Germline V CDR1 and CDR2: MGHRA, YSYEKL. Trimming removed 0 bases from V and 0 bases from J, with 14 bases in between. CDR3 protein: CASSQDQGTGVNTEAFF. The DNA for the CDR3 is TGCGCCAGCAGCCAAGATCAAGGGACGGGCGTGAACACTGAAGCTTTCTTT.

The chain combines TRBV28 with TRBJ1-2; D might be TRBD1 (5 bases). Germline lookup yields CDR1 MDHEN and CDR2 SYDVKM. The V and J ends lost 5 bases and 5 bases respectively, with 18 bases between them. The CDR3 consists of 15 residues. CDR3 nucleotide sequence: TGTGCCAGCAGTACAGGAGGACGGGGACTTTATGGCTACACCTTC. Residues: CASSTGGRGLYGYTF.

V is TRBV7-2 and J is TRBJ2-7, with D perhaps matching TRBD1 (5 bases). Trimming removed 4 bases from V and 5 bases from J, with 9 bases in between. This CDR3 comprises 12 residues. CDR1 and CDR2 (germline): SGHTA, FQGNSA. CDR3 nucleotide sequence: TGTGCCAGCAGCTGGACCAGGGACGAGCAGTACTTC. Its translation: CASSWTRDEQYF.

The chain is built from TRBV2 and TRBJ2-7, with 7 bases identical to TRBD2. Germline CDR1 SNHLY, CDR2 FYNNEI. Trimming took 9 bases from V and 0 from J; bases not matched to a gene: 2. The CDR3 runs to 12 residues. The CDR3 loop is CARSGNSYEQYF. The CDR3 nucleotides are TGTGCCAGGAGCGGGAACTCCTACGAGCAGTACTTC.

This clonotype was seen only a few times. The CDR3 nucleotides read TGCAGCGTTGCTCTCCGCCAGGGGAACTATGGCTACACCTTC. Amino acids: CSVALRQGNYGYTF. The V and J genes are TRBV29-1 and TRBJ1-2; tentative D call: TRBD1 (6 bases). The ends were cut back, 4 bases at V and 2 bases at J, with 14 bases in the middle. Germline CDR1 SQVTM, CDR2 ANQGSEA. CDR3 length: 14 residues.

This clonotype was picked up a small number of times. The V call is TRBV5-4, the J call TRBJ2-7; 7 bases are shared with TRBD1. Germline V gene lookup returns CDR1 SGHNT and CDR2 YYREEE (reference sequence). J lost 0 bases, V lost 4 bases, and 7 bases had no gene match. The length of the CDR3 is 15 residues. The CDR3 DNA sequence: TGTGCCAGCAGCCCCGGGACAGCCACCTCCTACGAGCAGTACTTC. It specifies CASSPGTATSYEQYF.

This clonotype was counted at least ten times. This chain uses TRBV5-4 with TRBJ2-7; perhaps TRBD1 as D (6 bases). The CDR3 contains 14 residues. Germline V gives CDR1 SGHNT, CDR2 YYREEE (reference sequence). V was clipped by 9 bases and J by 9 bases, with 25 bases between them. The CDR3 is CATSSGTRSSGQYF. Here the CDR3 DNA reads TGTGCCACCTCCTCCGGGACAAGGTCCTCCGGGCAGTACTTC.

The J gene is TRBJ2-7, the V gene TRBV18, with D unresolved. Germline-derived CDR1 and CDR2 are KGHSH and LQKENI. The V end was cut by 0 bases, the J end by 7 bases, with 10 bases between. CDR3 length equals 13 residues. The CDR3 region is CASSPPPPREQYF. For the CDR3, the DNA is TGTGCCAGCTCACCACCGCCGCCGAGGGAGCAGTACTTC.

This clonotype has only a few counts. The rearrangement uses TRBV20-1 and TRBJ2-3, with D perhaps matching TRBD2 (5 bases). Per germline, CDR1 DFQATT and CDR2 SNEGSKA (reference sequence). The length of the CDR3 is 14 residues. V lost 0 bases, J lost 6 bases, and 13 bases lay in between. This chain's CDR3 is CSARDTRNWDTQYF. DNA of the CDR3: TGCAGTGCTAGAGATACTAGGAACTGGGATACGCAGTATTTT.

This clonotype was picked up a small number of times. V and J are TRBV29-1 and TRBJ2-5; the D gene is possibly TRBD1 (6 bases). This CDR3 contains 12 residues. V shed 7 bases and J shed 4 bases, with 13 bases lying between them. Germline V CDR1 and CDR2: SQVTM, ANQGSEA. CDR3 sequence reads: CSAFTGIETQYF. The DNA for the CDR3 is TGCAGCGCGTTCACAGGGATAGAGACCCAGTACTTC.

The V gene is TRBV7-2, the J gene TRBJ2-2; 7 nucleotides match TRBD1. Trimming cost V 5 bases and J 6 bases; bases outside gene matches: 9. Germline V gives CDR1 SGHTA, CDR2 FQGNSA. CDR3 length equals 15 residues. The CDR3 DNA is TGTGCCAGCAGCAAATGGACAGGCGGACCCGGGGAGCTGTTTTTT. Its translation is CASSKWTGGPGELFF.

The chain has TRBV29-1 and TRBJ2-5, with D possibly being TRBD2 (6 bases). The CDR3 length is 19 residues. Germline assignment: CDR1 SQVTM and CDR2 ANQGSEA. V dropped 6 bases and J dropped 5 bases, with 34 bases sitting between them. CDR3 region: CSVPLLRGIVGIDPETQYF. The CDR3 nucleotides are TGCAGCGTACCTCTATTGCGGGGAATAGTAGGTATCGATCCGGAGACCCAGTACTTC.

This chain uses TRBV5-4 with TRBJ2-2; no reliable D call. Deletions cut 0 bases from V and 0 bases from J, with 9 bases between. The CDR3 covers 16 residues. Looked up from germline, CDR1 is SGHNT and CDR2 is YYREEE (reference sequence). CDR3 in amino acids: CASSLVLFANTGELFF. CDR3 sequence (DNA): TGTGCCAGCAGCTTGGTACTATTCGCGAACACCGGGGAGCTGTTTTTT. The full variable domain, with the rest looked up from reference TRBV5-4 and TRBJ2-2, is ETGVTQSPTHLIKTRGQQVTLRCSSQSGHNTVSWYQQALGQGPQFIFQYYREEENGRGNFPPRFSGLQFPNYSSELNVNALELDDSALYLCASSLVLFANTGELFFGEGSRLTVL.

V is TRBV7-9 and J is TRBJ1-5; TRBD1 aligns across 8 bases. The CDR3 extends over 13 amino acids. Germline V gene data show CDR1 as SEHNR and CDR2 as FQNEAQ (reference sequence). In DNA, the CDR3 is TGTGCGAGCGGACAGGGCTTCAATCAGCCCCAGCATTTT. This translates into CASGQGFNQPQHF.

This clonotype showed up many times. The chain combines TRBV7-2 with TRBJ1-5; 7 positions agree with TRBD1. The CDR3 runs 15 residues. V shed 0 bases, J shed 5 bases, and the junction held 4 bases outside the gene matches. CDR1 and CDR2 from the germline V gene are SGHTA and FQGNSA. CDR3 DNA sequence: TGTGCCAGCAGCTTAGCGGGGGACAGCCATCAGCCCCAGCATTTT. This translates into CASSLAGDSHQPQHF.

V gene TRBV20-1 combines with J gene TRBJ2-5; D might be TRBD2 (6 bases). V was pared by 3 bases and J by 1 base, with 12 bases between. CDR3 length: 14 amino acids. Germline values: CDR1 DFQATT, CDR2 SNEGSKA (reference sequence). CDR3 DNA sequence: TGCAGTGCTAGGGGGACTGCTACCCAAGAGACCCAGTACTTC. Its translation: CSARGTATQETQYF.

This clonotype was counted at least ten times. The V gene is TRBV28, the J gene TRBJ2-7, with 16 positions matching TRBD2. The CDR3 totals 17 residues. Trimming cost V 7 bases and J 0 bases; bases outside gene matches: 6. Germline V gives CDR1 MDHEN, CDR2 SYDVKM. CDR3 nucleotides: TGTGCCAGCAAGGGACTAGCGGGAGGGAGGAGCTCCTACGAGCAGTACTTC. Translated: CASKGLAGGRSSYEQYF.

This clonotype has at least ten counts. This chain links TRBV7-2 with TRBJ2-3; 7 positions agree with TRBD2. There are 15 residues in the CDR3. The ends lost 6 bases at V and 5 bases at J; junction bases unmatched: 11. The germline V gene has CDR1 SGHTA and CDR2 FQGNSA. CDR3 sequence reads: CASSSNLAAVDTQYF. CDR3 nucleotide sequence: TGTGCCAGCAGTTCTAACCTAGCGGCGGTAGATACGCAGTATTTT.

This sequence joins TRBV7-2 and TRBJ2-5, with D possibly matching TRBD2 (5 bases). The germline gives CDR1 SGHTA, CDR2 FQGNSA. The CDR3 is made up of 14 amino acids. Trimming removed 5 bases at V and 4 bases at J, with 14 bases between. The DNA for the CDR3 is TGTGCCAGCAGCCCAGCGGTAGGCCGAGAGACCCAGTACTTC. Protein sequence: CASSPAVGRETQYF.

In its sample, this clonotype was seen a few times. This chain links TRBV24-1 with TRBJ2-1; D uncertain. The CDR3 length is 11 residues. The V end lost 1 base, the J end lost 10 bases, and 4 bases lay between the germline ends. Germline V CDR1 and CDR2: KGHDR, SFDVKD. CDR3 nucleotides: TGTGCCACCAGTGATTTCCGCGAGCAGTTCTTC. It specifies CATSDFREQFF.

This sequence joins TRBV7-6 and TRBJ1-6; TRBD1 matches at 7 bases. Trimming at V came to 3 bases and at J to 0 bases, leaving 8 bases not matched to a gene. CDR1 is SGHVS and CDR2 is FNYEAQ in the germline V gene. This CDR3 is built from 18 residues. DNA for the CDR3: TGTGCCAGCAGCTTGGAAATGACAGGGAGCTCCTATAATTCACCCCTCCACTTT. Encoded protein: CASSLEMTGSSYNSPLHF.

This chain connects TRBV20-1 to TRBJ2-2; D uncertain. V lost 5 bases to trimming and J lost 6 bases, with 10 bases between them. CDR1 is DFQATT and CDR2 is SNEGSKA in the germline V gene (reference sequence). This CDR3 comprises 12 residues. The CDR3 DNA follows: TGCAGTGCTCCCGACGGATCCGGGGAGCTGTTTTTT. Translating it yields CSAPDGSGELFF.

This clonotype came up many times. The chain uses TRBV7-6 and TRBJ1-6; D gene ambiguous. This CDR3 has 13 amino acids. The germline CDR1 and CDR2 sequences are SGHVS and FNYEAQ. Trimming took 1 base from V and 8 from J, leaving 6 bases between them. CDR3: CASSLDRHSPLHF. CDR3 DNA: TGTGCCAGCAGCTTAGACAGACATTCACCCCTCCACTTT.

In this sample, this clonotype turned up a few times. The chain carries TRBV7-2 and TRBJ2-3, with D perhaps given as TRBD1 or TRBD2 (6 bases each). Per germline, CDR1 SGHTA and CDR2 FQGNSA. The V end was cut by 2 bases, the J end by 2 bases, with 11 bases between. The CDR3 spans 15 residues. The CDR3 sequence: CASSLMGGPTDTQYF. CDR3 bases: TGTGCCAGCAGCTTAATGGGGGGCCCCACAGATACGCAGTATTTT.

In this sample, this clonotype turned up a few times. V usage is TRBV5-8 and J usage is TRBJ1-2, with D tentatively TRBD1 (6 bases). Germline CDR1 SGHTS, CDR2 YDEGEE. The CDR3 has 15 amino acids. With 2 bases removed from V and 4 bases from J, the gap between germline ends came to 15 bases. The CDR3 DNA reads TGTGCCAGCAGCTTCAGACAGGCACCTGGCTATGGCTACACCTTC. Protein product: CASSFRQAPGYGYTF. The full variable domain, with the rest looked up from reference TRBV5-8 and TRBJ1-2, is EAGVTQSPTHLIKTRGQQATLRCSPISGHTSVYWYQQALGLGLQFLLWYDEGEERNRGNFPPRFSGRQFPNYSSELNVNALELEDSALYLCASSFRQAPGYGYTFGSGTRLTVV.

The J gene is TRBJ2-7, the V gene TRBV20-1; D might be TRBD1 (6 bases). CDR3 length equals 15 residues. V shed 0 bases and J shed 3 bases, with 15 bases lying between them. The germline CDR1 and CDR2 sequences are DFQATT and SNEGSKA (reference sequence). This chain's CDR3 is CSAREGQGLGYEQYF. In nucleotides, the CDR3 is TGCAGTGCTAGAGAAGGGCAGGGGTTAGGCTACGAGCAGTACTTC.

The V gene is TRBV7-2, the J gene TRBJ2-5; TRBD2 matches at 8 bases. The length of the CDR3 is 16 residues. Germline CDR1 SGHTA, CDR2 FQGNSA. J lost 4 bases, V lost 6 bases, and 13 bases had no gene match. CDR3 loop: CASRLLTGGLGETQYF. The CDR3 nucleotides are TGTGCCAGCAGACTGTTGACGGGAGGGCTAGGAGAGACCCAGTACTTC. The full variable domain, completed using reference TRBV7-2 and TRBJ2-5, is GAGVSQSPSNKVTEKGKDVELRCDPISGHTALYWYRQSLGQGLEFLIYFQGNSAPDKSGLPSDRFSAERTGGSVSTLTIQRTQQEDSAVYLCASRLLTGGLGETQYFGPGTRLLVL.

This clonotype was counted many times. V is TRBV6-1 and J is TRBJ1-5, with 8 bases that match TRBD1. The length of the CDR3 is 17 residues. J gave up 0 bases and V 5 bases, and 9 bases lay outside the gene matches. Germline V gene data show CDR1 as MNHNS and CDR2 as SASEGT. The CDR3 spells CASSSRRTGNSNQPQHF. The CDR3 nucleotides read TGTGCCAGCAGTAGTAGGCGGACAGGGAATAGCAATCAGCCCCAGCATTTT.

V usage is TRBV20-1 and J usage is TRBJ2-3; TRBD2 aligns across 9 bases. The V gene's germline CDR1 is DFQATT and CDR2 SNEGSKA (reference sequence). The CDR3 contains 17 residues. The V gene end was trimmed by 1 base and the J gene end by 4 bases; junction bases not matched to a gene: 12. DNA of the CDR3: TGCAGTGCTAGAGCTACGGCCGGTAGCGGGAGCTCAGATACGCAGTATTTT. It is translated as CSARATAGSGSSDTQYF.